The 3 T cell receptor beta chains below all came from one sample that was sequenced in a study of T cell clonotyping in hematopoietic cell transplantation. Time point described: recipient sample about 28 days before transplant, after cytoreduction. Sequencing was performed with immunoSEQ multiplex PCR; in TCRdb, only in-frame clones are kept and a portion is missing. Altogether about 80,000 clones are present, about 96% being singletons, with the ten largest covering under 2%. The specimen comprised peripheral blood mononuclear cells, sampled before stem cell transplant. Every receptor here comes from a woman aged 45-59 years with acute myeloid leukemia. Some clones in this sample may be carry-over from other donors' samples.

V usage is TRBV19 and J usage is TRBJ1-1; no clear D gene. The V gene lost 6 bases and the J gene lost 3 bases, with 17 bases spanning the gap. Germline CDR1 is LNHDA and CDR2 is SQIVND (reference sequence). CDR3 size: 15 residues. CDR3 loop: CASSPIRRSDTEAFF. CDR3 bases: TGTGCCAGTAGCCCCATCCGTCGGTCGGACACTGAAGCTTTCTTT.

The chain joins TRBV7-2 to TRBJ2-2; no clear D gene. Deletions cut 1 base from V and 3 bases from J, with 12 bases between. There are 16 residues in the CDR3. Germline loops: CDR1 SGHTA, CDR2 FQGNSA. CDR3 bases: TGTGCCAGCAGCTTAGGCTTGGCATATCACACCGGGGAGCTGTTTTTT. Translated: CASSLGLAYHTGELFF.

The chain is built from TRBV19 and TRBJ1-2; possible D gene TRBD1, 5 bases. The germline V and J ends were trimmed by 3 bases and 8 bases, with 10 bases remaining between them. CDR3 length equals 12 residues. Per the germline V gene, CDR1 is LNHDA and CDR2 is SQIVND (reference sequence). As DNA, the CDR3 is TGTGCCAGTAGTATGGGAGGGGAAGGCTACACCTTC. It translates to CASSMGGEGYTF.